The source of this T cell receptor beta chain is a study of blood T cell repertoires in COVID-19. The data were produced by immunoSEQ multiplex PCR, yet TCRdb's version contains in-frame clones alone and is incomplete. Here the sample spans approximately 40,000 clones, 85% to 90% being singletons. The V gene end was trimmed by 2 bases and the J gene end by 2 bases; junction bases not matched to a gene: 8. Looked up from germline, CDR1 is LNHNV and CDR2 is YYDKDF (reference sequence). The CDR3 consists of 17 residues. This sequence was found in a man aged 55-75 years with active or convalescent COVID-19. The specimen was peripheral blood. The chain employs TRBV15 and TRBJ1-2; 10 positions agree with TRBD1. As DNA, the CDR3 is TGTGCCACCAGCAGAACCGGGACAGGGGTGGGAAACTATGGCTACACCTTC. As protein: CATSRTGTGVGNYGYTF.